Shown below are 32 T cell receptor beta chains from a single sample sequenced in a study of Tregs in tolerant kidney transplant recipients (dated by TCRdb to 2018 to 2020). What this sample's time point label stands for: blood sample drawn before combined kidney and bone marrow transplant. The library was built by means of the immunoSEQ multiplex PCR assay. Sourced from immuneACCESS, this table was stored by TCRdb with only in-frame sequences that have V and J called. A share of the clones is absent; for the studies checked, an unresolved V gene accounts for under half, and the remainder has no known explanation. The sample data list fewer than 80,000 clones, and approximately 91% of these were observed just once. The ten largest clones add up to about 0.36% of the sample. Sequenced here: CD4+ T cells from blood, sampled before the transplant. The receptors stem from a human donor who received a combined kidney and bone marrow transplant.

The chain combines TRBV6-1 with TRBJ2-5; 8 bases agree with TRBD2. The CDR3 covers 16 residues. V lost 0 bases, J lost 7 bases, and 10 bases stayed unmatched. The germline V gene encodes CDR1 MNHNS and CDR2 SASEGT. CDR3 amino acids: CASSEALLAAQGTQYF. CDR3 coding DNA: TGTGCCAGCAGTGAAGCGTTACTAGCGGCCCAGGGGACCCAGTACTTC.

This sequence joins TRBV19 and TRBJ1-1; 7 bases agree with TRBD1. V shed 0 bases and J 4 bases; nucleotides not matched to a gene: 2. This CDR3 spans 14 amino acids. The germline V gene encodes CDR1 LNHDA and CDR2 SQIVND (reference sequence). CDR3: CASSIDRGSTEAFF. In nucleotides, the CDR3 is TGTGCCAGTAGTATAGACAGGGGGAGCACTGAAGCTTTCTTT.

A few counts support this clone. This CDR3 reads CASSLPGGSYEQYF. CDR3 bases: TGTGCCAGCAGTTTACCGGGAGGGTCTTACGAGCAGTACTTC. The chain employs TRBV28 and TRBJ2-7, with TRBD2 matching over 8 bases. V dropped 2 bases and J dropped 4; count of bases not matched to a gene: 4. CDR3 length equals 14 residues. Germline assignment: CDR1 MDHEN and CDR2 SYDVKM.

The chain couples TRBV28 to TRBJ2-6; D gene unclear. There are 17 residues in the CDR3. CDR1 and CDR2 (germline): MDHEN, SYDVKM. V lost 2 bases and J 1 base, leaving 12 bases between the germline ends. In DNA, the CDR3 is TGTGCCAGCAGTTTACCCCTCATCAGGTCTGGGGCCAACGTCCTGACTTTC. This translates into CASSLPLIRSGANVLTF.

This clone was detected only a few times. The chain couples TRBV5-1 to TRBJ2-1; possibly TRBD1 for D (6 bases). Germline values: CDR1 SGHRS, CDR2 YFSETQ. V was clipped by 3 bases and J by 6 bases, with 7 bases between them. CDR3 size: 12 residues. As DNA, the CDR3 is TGCGCCAGCAGCTGGGGGCGCAATGAGCAGTTCTTC. It is translated as CASSWGRNEQFF.

The rearrangement joins TRBV2 to TRBJ2-7; D possibly corresponds to TRBD1 (5 bases). This CDR3 has 14 residues. Looked up from germline, CDR1 is SNHLY and CDR2 is FYNNEI. V was cut by 7 bases and J by 6 bases, with 19 bases left in between. CDR3 loop: CASKVDRTLGEQYF. The DNA of the CDR3 is TGTGCCAGCAAGGTCGACAGAACTTTAGGCGAGCAGTACTTC.

V gene TRBV18 combines with J gene TRBJ1-5; D might be TRBD1 (5 bases). V was trimmed by 6 bases and J by 2 bases, leaving 17 bases between them. The germline V gene encodes CDR1 KGHSH and CDR2 LQKENI. CDR3 length: 16 residues. The CDR3 DNA follows: TGTGCCAGCTCTCCAAATGGGGGGGACGGCAATCAGCCCCAGCATTTT. It specifies CASSPNGGDGNQPQHF.

The rearrangement joins TRBV5-8 to TRBJ2-2; D might be TRBD1 (6 bases). V was clipped by 2 bases and J by 4 bases, with 9 bases between them. Germline V CDR1 and CDR2: SGHTS, YDEGEE. This CDR3 comprises 14 residues. CDR3 nucleotide sequence: TGTGCCAGCAGCTTAAGGGGGAGCACCGGGGAGCTGTTTTTT. As protein: CASSLRGSTGELFF.

The chain joins TRBV29-1 to TRBJ2-7; a weak D match, TRBD1 (6 bases). Trimming took 0 bases from V and 3 from J, leaving 15 bases between them. The CDR3 sequence is 15 residues long. Germline lookup yields CDR1 SQVTM and CDR2 ANQGSEA. CDR3 in amino acids: CSVEDVTWGHYEQYF. The DNA for the CDR3 is TGCAGCGTTGAAGACGTCACCTGGGGGCACTACGAGCAGTACTTC.

The chain has TRBV29-1 and TRBJ2-1; 8 bases map to TRBD2. The V gene end was trimmed by 6 bases and the J gene end by 7 bases; junction bases not matched to a gene: 14. CDR3 length: 15 amino acids. Germline assignment: CDR1 SQVTM and CDR2 ANQGSEA. The CDR3 sequence: CSVEVIAGSVNEQFF. The CDR3, as DNA: TGCAGCGTAGAGGTTATAGCGGGGAGTGTTAATGAGCAGTTCTTC.

This clone was counted a few times. This sequence joins TRBV6-1 and TRBJ2-7, with TRBD2 identical over 7 bases. CDR1 is MNHNS and CDR2 is SASEGT in the germline V gene. J lost 4 bases, V lost 10 bases, and 10 bases had no gene match. The CDR3 length is 13 residues. This CDR3 is CATERASGYEQYF. The DNA of the CDR3 is TGTGCCACAGAAAGGGCTAGCGGATACGAGCAGTACTTC.

The gene calls are TRBV18 and TRBJ2-2, with D possibly TRBD2 on 7 matching bases. Looked up from germline, CDR1 is KGHSH and CDR2 is LQKENI. Trimming took off 5 bases at V and 6 bases at J, with 13 bases between the two ends. The length of the CDR3 is 14 residues. CDR3 nucleotides: TGTGCCAGCTCATCACAGGGAGGGTCCGGGGAGCTGTTTTTT. Translation gives CASSSQGGSGELFF.

This chain links TRBV30 with TRBJ1-2; 10 bases are shared with TRBD1. This CDR3 has 13 amino acids. Germline CDR1 and CDR2: GTSNPN and SVGIG (reference sequence). J was trimmed by 9 bases and V by 5 bases; bases with no gene match: 9. The CDR3 loop is CAWEPGQGYRYTF. The CDR3 DNA sequence: TGTGCCTGGGAACCGGGACAGGGGTATCGCTACACCTTC.

This chain uses TRBV4-3 with TRBJ2-1; weak D call: TRBD1 (7 bases). Trimming removed 4 bases from V and 6 bases from J, with 22 bases in between. Looked up from germline, CDR1 is LGHNA and CDR2 is YSLEER. There are 17 residues in the CDR3. The CDR3: CASSPRQGSLGGNEQFF. The DNA for the CDR3 is TGCGCCAGCAGCCCCCGACAGGGTAGTCTGGGGGGCAATGAGCAGTTCTTC.

The chain employs TRBV27 and TRBJ2-7; the match to TRBD1 covers 11 bases. This CDR3 is built from 15 residues. CDR1 and CDR2 from the germline V gene are MNHEY and SMNVEV (reference sequence). V dropped 5 bases and J dropped 4; count of bases not matched to a gene: 7. Written as DNA, the CDR3 is TGTGCCAGCAGTGCCCCGGGACAGGGGGTATACGAGCAGTACTTC. Translating gives CASSAPGQGVYEQYF.

This clone was observed a handful of times. The chain has TRBV14 and TRBJ2-3; 7 bases fit TRBD1. With V trimmed by 4 bases and J by 3 bases, 7 bases remained unmatched. Germline assignment: CDR1 SGHDN and CDR2 FVKESK. The CDR3 runs to 15 residues. CDR3 region: CASSRTRGPTDTQYF. The CDR3 DNA follows: TGTGCCAGCAGCCGTACAAGGGGGCCGACAGATACGCAGTATTTT.

The V gene is TRBV30, the J gene TRBJ2-1, with D possibly matching TRBD1 (5 bases). The CDR3 extends over 11 amino acids. Germline assignment: CDR1 GTSNPN and CDR2 SVGIG (reference sequence). V lost 7 bases and J lost 8, with 12 bases in between. CDR3 sequence: CASQGRDEQFF. CDR3 DNA: TGTGCCTCCCAGGGTAGGGATGAGCAGTTCTTC.

V and J are TRBV30 and TRBJ2-2; 10 bases line up with TRBD1. V lost 2 bases, J lost 4 bases, and 7 bases stayed unmatched. The germline V gene has CDR1 GTSNPN and CDR2 SVGIG (reference sequence). The CDR3 is 16 residues long. CDR3 residues: CAWSKSWTGGTGELFF. The CDR3 coding sequence is TGTGCCTGGAGTAAAAGCTGGACAGGGGGCACCGGGGAGCTGTTTTTT.

This rearrangement joins TRBV28 to TRBJ2-2; D gene unclear. The CDR3 is made up of 12 amino acids. The V and J ends lost 6 bases and 4 bases respectively, with 6 bases between them. CDR1 MDHEN and CDR2 SYDVKM come from the germline V gene. CDR3 in amino acids: CASRSSTGELFF. The CDR3 coding sequence is TGTGCCAGCAGATCCTCCACCGGGGAGCTGTTTTTT.

This chain connects TRBV4-1 to TRBJ2-7, with D perhaps matching TRBD2 (5 bases). V lost 3 bases, J lost 0 bases, and 12 bases lay in between. CDR1 and CDR2 from the germline V gene are MGHRA and YSYEKL. CDR3 size: 15 residues. CDR3 nucleotides: TGCGCCAGCAGCCATCCGGGAATCGTCTCCTACGAGCAGTACTTC. Amino acid sequence: CASSHPGIVSYEQYF.

The chain is built from TRBV30 and TRBJ2-5, with 12 bases lining up with TRBD2. Germline V gene data show CDR1 as GTSNPN and CDR2 as SVGIG (reference sequence). The CDR3 totals 15 residues. The J segment lost 5 bases and the V segment lost 0 bases, leaving 4 bases of the junction unmatched. The CDR3 region is CAWSVPGTSGETQYF. In DNA form, the CDR3 reads TGTGCCTGGAGTGTACCCGGGACTAGCGGGGAGACCCAGTACTTC.

The rearrangement links TRBV4-1 to TRBJ2-7, with 10 bases that match TRBD2. This CDR3 region has 14 residues. The V gene end was trimmed by 4 bases and the J gene end by 3 bases; junction bases not matched to a gene: 3. Looked up from germline, CDR1 is MGHRA and CDR2 is YSYEKL. CDR3: CASSPRTSGYEQYF. The CDR3 coding sequence is TGCGCCAGCAGCCCGCGGACTAGCGGCTACGAGCAGTACTTC.

V gene TRBV28 combines with J gene TRBJ2-1; 8 bases are a match to TRBD2. CDR1 and CDR2 (germline): MDHEN, SYDVKM. V lost 5 bases to trimming and J lost 3 bases; unmatched junction nucleotides: 15. This CDR3 has 18 residues. DNA of the CDR3: TGTGCCAGCAGTAGGGGGATTATCCTAGCGGGCAACTACAATGAGCAGTTCTTC. Translated, it gives CASSRGIILAGNYNEQFF.

The chain is built from TRBV30 and TRBJ1-2, with D possibly TRBD1 on 6 matching bases. V was shortened by 0 bases and J by 4 bases, with 12 bases between the two germline ends. This CDR3 region has 14 residues. The V gene's germline CDR1 is GTSNPN and CDR2 SVGIG (reference sequence). The CDR3 bases are TGTGCCTGGAGTGTAACGGGGGGCGGCTATGGCTACACCTTC. Residues: CAWSVTGGGYGYTF.

The CDR3, as DNA: TGTGCCAGCTCACCGGAGGGGGCTACGAAGTACTTC. Its protein product is CASSPEGATKYF. V usage is TRBV18 and J usage is TRBJ2-7; a weak D match, TRBD1 (7 bases). CDR3 length: 12 residues. V was cut by 3 bases and J by 11 bases, with 14 bases left in between. Per the germline V gene, CDR1 is KGHSH and CDR2 is LQKENI.

The chain links TRBV6-1 to TRBJ2-7; 10 positions match TRBD1. In germline, CDR1 is MNHNS, CDR2 SASEGT. The V gene end was trimmed by 6 bases and the J gene end by 6 bases; junction bases not matched to a gene: 8. The CDR3 is 14 residues long. The CDR3 loop reads CASSPGDRGSEQYF. CDR3 DNA sequence: TGTGCCAGCAGCCCCGGGGACAGGGGTTCCGAGCAGTACTTC.

This chain connects TRBV10-3 to TRBJ2-7; 10 bases align to TRBD2. Germline assignment: CDR1 ENHRY and CDR2 SYGVKD. CDR3 size: 15 residues. V gave up 2 bases and J gave up 4 bases; unmatched junction bases: 5. As DNA, the CDR3 is TGTGCCATCAGTGAGCCTAGCGGGAGTCGATACGAGCAGTACTTC. This translates into CAISEPSGSRYEQYF.

The rearrangement joins TRBV10-3 to TRBJ2-7; 11 bases line up with TRBD2. CDR3 length: 17 residues. The germline V gene encodes CDR1 ENHRY and CDR2 SYGVKD. V was clipped by 1 base and J by 4 bases; unmatched bases: 9. This chain's CDR3 is CAISEYRTSGSFYEQYF. DNA of the CDR3: TGTGCCATCAGTGAGTATCGGACTAGCGGGTCTTTTTACGAGCAGTACTTC.

This clone appeared a few times. This chain uses TRBV28 with TRBJ1-2, with no clear D. Trimming pared 6 bases from V and 2 bases from J, leaving 4 bases between. Germline CDR1 is MDHEN and CDR2 is SYDVKM. This CDR3 comprises 11 residues. Here the CDR3 DNA reads TGTGCCAGCAGGGCCAACTATGGCTACACCTTC. It encodes CASRANYGYTF.

CDR3 in DNA: TGCGCCAGCAGCTTGGAAGGGGTCTCTGGAAACACCATATATTTT. Its translation: CASSLEGVSGNTIYF. The V and J genes are TRBV5-1 and TRBJ1-3, with a tentative D call TRBD1 (5 bases). The CDR3 runs 15 residues. V lost 0 bases to trimming and J lost 0 bases, with 7 bases between them. In germline, CDR1 is SGHRS, CDR2 YFSETQ. Together with reference TRBV5-1 and TRBJ1-3, the CDR3 gives the full variable domain: KAGVTQTPRYLIKTRGQQVTLSCSPISGHRSVSWYQQTPGQGLQFLFEYFSETQRNKGNFPGRFSGRQFSNSRSEMNVSTLELGDSALYLCASSLEGVSGNTIYFGEGSWLTVV.

This clone has just one count. The chain is built from TRBV7-2 and TRBJ2-7; D perhaps matches TRBD1 (6 bases). Trimming cost V 4 bases and J 0 bases, with 10 bases left between them. The germline V gene has CDR1 SGHTA and CDR2 FQGNSA. The CDR3 covers 14 residues. CDR3 coding DNA: TGTGCCAGCAGCTACAGGGTCAGCTCCTACGAGCAGTACTTC. This encodes CASSYRVSSYEQYF.

The V and J genes are TRBV11-2 and TRBJ1-1; D remains unclear. Germline values: CDR1 SGHAT, CDR2 FQNNGV. The CDR3 runs 12 residues. The V end was cut by 3 bases, the J end by 4 bases, with 6 bases between. In DNA, the CDR3 is TGTGCCAGCAGCTTTACGGGCACTGAAGCTTTCTTT. This sequence encodes CASSFTGTEAFF.